This T cell receptor beta chain is drawn from a study of blood T cell repertoires in COVID-19. The assay was immunoSEQ multiplex PCR, and TCRdb's table has in-frame clones only and misses some. Found here are around 45,000 clones, roughly 71% of them singletons; the top ten hold approximately 6.2%. Trimming took 1 base from V and 5 from J; bases not matched to a gene: 9. This CDR3 is 16 amino acids long. The germline CDR1 and CDR2 sequences are LGHNT and FRNRAP. What was sequenced was peripheral blood. This clonotype was sampled from an elderly man with acute or convalescent COVID-19. This chain uses TRBV12-5 with TRBJ1-1, with 8 bases matching TRBD1. Here the CDR3 DNA reads TGTGCTAGTGGTTTGGCCCTCCGGACAGGGAATACTGAAGCTTTCTTT. The encoded protein is CASGLALRTGNTEAFF.